Listed below are T cell receptor beta chains from one sample, sequenced in a study of early T cells in non-severe SARS-CoV-2 infection. TCRdb processed the 5' RACE reads anew with MiXCR; each CDR3 protein has one entry. The data show 35,000 to 45,000 distinct CDR3 sequences, approximately 8% seen once. The source material was whole blood, sampled at baseline. The receptors here all came from an adult who was a healthcare worker with PCR-confirmed SARS-CoV-2 infection or an uninfected control (not recorded which). Each CDR3 is given with its conserved first and last residue. The D gene is left open where the match is weak. Not every row has a clone size; where given, it reads once, few, many or a size class.

few,TRBJ2-5,NA,TRBV5-6,TGTGCCAGCAGCTCCACAACCTCACAGGGTCGGGAGACCCAGTACTTC,CASSSTTSQGRETQYF
many,TRBJ2-6,NA,TRBV4-3,TGCGCCAGCAGCCAAGATCAGGGTTCGGGGTCTGGGGCCAACGTCCTGACTTTC,CASSQDQGSGSGANVLTF
few,TRBJ2-2,TRBD1,TRBV12-3/TRBV12-4,TGTGCCAGCAGTCTGTTAGGACAGGGAGCCGGGGAGCTGTTTTTT,CASSLLGQGAGELFF
many,TRBJ1-3,NA,TRBV19,TGTGCCAGTAGTCCACGGCAGGTTGCTGGAAACACCATATATTTT,CASSPRQVAGNTIYF
NA,TRBJ1-6,NA,TRBV7-8,TGTGCCAGCAGCCTATTACTGGCGGACAATTCACCCCTCCACTTT,CASSLLLADNSPLHF
NA,TRBJ2-5,NA,TRBV29-1,TGCAGCGTTTTGAGCCGGACCGTCGACCCGGAGACCCAGTACTTC,CSVLSRTVDPETQYF
many,TRBJ2-7,NA,TRBV2,TGTGCCAGCAGTGAATGGAGGGGCCCCTACGAGCAGTACTTC,CASSEWRGPYEQYF
NA,TRBJ1-1,TRBD1,TRBV9,TGTGCCAGCAGCCCCTCGGACAGGCGTAGCACTGAAGCTTTCTTT,CASSPSDRRSTEAFF
few,TRBJ1-2,NA,TRBV6-1,TGTGCCAGCAGGCGGGACAATGGGGAGCTTGGCTACACCTTC,CASRRDNGELGYTF
many,TRBJ2-5,TRBD2,TRBV7-8,TGTGCCAGCAGCTCTCAGCGGGGGGGCCGAGAGACCCAGTACTTC,CASSSQRGGRETQYF
NA,TRBJ2-1,TRBD2,TRBV5-1,TGCGCCAGCAGCTTACTAGCGGGATCCGACAATGAGCAGTTCTTC,CASSLLAGSDNEQFF
many,TRBJ2-5,NA,TRBV10-1,TGCGCCAGCAGTGAGACTCGTCTCGTAAGCCAAGAGACCCAGTACTTC,CASSETRLVSQETQYF
many,TRBJ1-1,TRBD1,TRBV6-5,TGTGCCAGTCATACAGGGGGCCGCTTGAACACTGAAGCTTTCTTT,CASHTGGRLNTEAFF
few,TRBJ2-5,TRBD2,TRBV5-4,TGTGCCAGCAGCGGCGGGACTAAGGCTGGGGAGACCCAGTACTTC,CASSGGTKAGETQYF
NA,TRBJ1-2,NA,TRBV20-1,TGCAGTGCTAGAGATTTGGAGGGCGGGGACTATGGCTACACCTTC,CSARDLEGGDYGYTF
few,TRBJ2-7,TRBD1,TRBV10-3,TGTGCCATCAGTGAGCCGAGTCGAACAGGGGCCTCCTACGAGCAGTACTTC,CAISEPSRTGASYEQYF
many,TRBJ2-2,NA,TRBV6-5,TGTGCCAGCAGTTACTCTGGCGGTGGGACCGGGGAGCTGTTTTTT,CASSYSGGGTGELFF
many,TRBJ2-1,NA,TRBV19,TGTGCCAGTAGTATGTCAGCCCACAATGAGCAGTTCTTC,CASSMSAHNEQFF
few,TRBJ2-7,TRBD1,TRBV6-6,TGTGCCAGCAGTGGACCTGGGACAGGGTCCTACGAGCAGTACTTC,CASSGPGTGSYEQYF
many,TRBJ2-3,TRBD2,TRBV11-2,TGTGCCAGCAGCCAGCCCGGGACTAGCGGGGGTACATTT,CASSQPGTSGGTF
NA,TRBJ1-5,NA,TRBV29-1,TGCAGCGTCGCGGAGGAGCTCAATCAGCCCCAGCATTTT,CSVAEELNQPQHF
few,TRBJ2-1,TRBD2,TRBV9,TGTGCCAGCAGCATTAGCGGGGGGGCCAGGTATGAGCAGTTCTTC,CASSISGGARYEQFF
few,TRBJ1-5,TRBD1,TRBV7-2,TGTGCCAGCAGCTTGGGGACAGGGAGTCAGCCCCAGCATTTT,CASSLGTGSQPQHF
NA,TRBJ1-6,NA,TRBV7-2,TGTGCCAGCAGCTTAGGGAGGAGTCAGGGCTCACCCCTCCACTTT,CASSLGRSQGSPLHF
NA,TRBJ1-5,NA,TRBV7-9,TGTGCCAGCAGCTCGGACAATCAGCCCCAGCATTTT,CASSSDNQPQHF
NA,TRBJ2-7,NA,TRBV20-1,TGCAGTGCTAGCCCAGCGGACGGAATCTCCTACGAGCAGTACTTC,CSASPADGISYEQYF
NA,TRBJ1-5,NA,TRBV11-2,TGTGCCAGCAGCTTAGATAACGGGTTAAATCAGCCCCAGCATTTT,CASSLDNGLNQPQHF
NA,TRBJ2-3,NA,TRBV20-1,TGCAGTGCTAGAGATCGTTCCCCAGTAACTAGCACAGATACGCAGTATTTT,CSARDRSPVTSTDTQYF
NA,TRBJ2-3,TRBD1,TRBV6-1,TGTGCCAGCAGTGAAGGGACAGGGCAAGATACGCAGTATTTT,CASSEGTGQDTQYF
few,TRBJ2-7,TRBD2,TRBV28,TGTGCCAGCACCCGGGGGGAGGCAGGGAGCCCCTACGAGCAGTACTTC,CASTRGEAGSPYEQYF
NA,TRBJ1-1,NA,TRBV6-1,TGTGCCAGCAGGGTAACAGCAAACACTGAAGCTTTCTTT,CASRVTANTEAFF
many,TRBJ1-5,NA,TRBV20-1,TGCAGTGCTAGAGTCGACAGGAATCAGCCCCAGCATTTT,CSARVDRNQPQHF
many,TRBJ2-1,NA,TRBV2,TGTGCCAGCAGTGAACGTGGGGTCTTAACCTACAATGAGCAGTTCTTC,CASSERGVLTYNEQFF
NA,TRBJ1-6,NA,TRBV6-1,TGTGCCAGCAGTGCACCCAGGGACGCGTTTTCACCCCTCCACTTT,CASSAPRDAFSPLHF
few,TRBJ1-1,NA,TRBV6-5,TGTGCCAGCAGTTACACCATCCAGGCGCTAAACACTGAAGCTTTCTTT,CASSYTIQALNTEAFF
few,TRBJ2-7,NA,TRBV19,TGTGCCAGTAGCCGATACAGCAGCCACGAGCAGTACTTC,CASSRYSSHEQYF
few,TRBJ2-5,NA,TRBV19,TGTGCCAGTACTCCGGGAAAGCGGGAGACCCAGTACTTC,CASTPGKRETQYF
few,TRBJ2-5,NA,TRBV28,TGTGCCAGCAGTCCGGCCGTGCTTCCTGAGACCCAGTACTTC,CASSPAVLPETQYF
NA,TRBJ2-4,NA,TRBV21-1,TGTGCCAGCAGCAAATGGAAACCTTCCCTAGCCAAAAACATTCAGTACTTC,CASSKWKPSLAKNIQYF
NA,TRBJ2-3,TRBD2,TRBV7-2,TGTGCCAGCAGCTCATCGGGACTAGCGGGGACAGATACGCAGTATTTT,CASSSSGLAGTDTQYF
NA,TRBJ2-1,TRBD2,TRBV3-1,TGTGCCAGCAGCTCAAGAATCGAACTAGCGGGGACCTACCACAATGAGCAGTTCTTC,CASSSRIELAGTYHNEQFF
few,TRBJ2-1,TRBD1,TRBV7-2,TGTGCCAGCAGCACCGACAGGGCCTACAATGAGCAGTTCTTC,CASSTDRAYNEQFF
NA,TRBJ2-7,TRBD1,TRBV18,TGTGCCAGCTCACCCGTGACAGGGTCGTTCGAGCAGTACTTC,CASSPVTGSFEQYF
many,TRBJ2-1,TRBD2,TRBV7-7,TGTGCCAGCAGCTTGGCCGGGGGGGGTGAGCAGTTCTTC,CASSLAGGGEQFF
few,TRBJ2-5,NA,TRBV7-3,TGTGCCAGCAGTTCCACAGGGATCGGGCAAGAGACCCAGTACTTC,CASSSTGIGQETQYF
few,TRBJ1-1,NA,TRBV5-1,TGCGCCAGCAGCCGTAATGGGGAAATAAACACTGAAGCTTTCTTT,CASSRNGEINTEAFF
few,TRBJ2-3,TRBD2,TRBV4-2,TGTGCCAGCAGCCAAGAATACTCTAGCGGAGGAGATACGCAGTATTTT,CASSQEYSSGGDTQYF
NA,TRBJ1-5,NA,TRBV28,TGTGCCAGCAGTTTAGGTCAGGCAAATCAGCCCCAGCATTTT,CASSLGQANQPQHF
NA,TRBJ1-6,NA,TRBV3-1,TGTGCCAGCAGCCAGGGGGGCGGCCCCTATTCACCCCTCCACTTT,CASSQGGGPYSPLHF
few,TRBJ2-7,NA,TRBV6-5,TGTGCCAGCAGTTCTGGGGGTATCACCCACGAGCAGTACTTC,CASSSGGITHEQYF
NA,TRBJ2-5,NA,TRBV13,TGTGCCAGCAGCTTAAGTCGACGGATACAAGAGACCCAGTACTTC,CASSLSRRIQETQYF